This entry describes one T cell receptor (beta chain). Its antigen remains unidentified. Construction of the TCRbeta library involved unique molecular identifiers. TCRdb re-called the PCR reads through MiXCR, storing one row per CDR3 protein. The table shows 200,000 to 300,000 distinct CDR3 sequences, with 20% to 30% occurring only once. This specimen comes from a study of T-cell reconstitution after alpha-beta-depleted transplantation in children. The study's findings and limits: The authors attributed T-cell counts and diversity one year after transplant mostly to newly produced T cells.

This CDR3 comprises 19 residues. V shed 1 base and J shed 2 bases, with 21 bases lying between them. This specimen was PBMCs, mostly from graft donor cells, taken 360 days after TCRalphabeta/CD19-depleted stem cell transplant. The sequence came from a female patient aged 2-15 years who had a stem cell transplant for congenital amegakaryocytic thrombocytopenia, so the T cells may come from the graft donor. This rearrangement joins TRBV12-3 or TRBV12-4 to TRBJ2-1, with D perhaps matching TRBD1 or TRBD2 (5 bases each). The CDR3 region is CASSLGIFRGSGTYNEQFF. The CDR3 DNA follows: TGTGCCAGCAGTTTAGGAATTTTTAGGGGTTCCGGGACCTACAATGAGCAGTTCTTC.